These 12 T cell receptor delta chains originate from one sample sequenced in a study of DNA immune sequencing with unique molecular identifiers. Genomic DNA underwent 32-plex PCR targeting all 8 TRDV and 4 TRDJ genes. Adapter PCR followed 3 barcoding PCR cycles that attached a 12-nucleotide UMI. TCRdb reprocessed the multiplex PCR reads through CATT. The table lists about 2,000 delta-chain clones, 15% to 20% of them singletons. The specimen sequenced was gamma-delta T cells from PBMCs. These receptors came from a human donor in good health.

The genes are TRDV1 and TRDJ1; a weak D match, TRDD3 (5 bases). V was shortened by 2 bases and J by 4 bases, with 38 bases between the two germline ends. Germline lookup yields CDR1 TSWWSYY and CDR2 QGS. The CDR3 runs 23 residues. The CDR3 nucleotides read TGTGCTCTTGGGGAAGGGTTGTCATTCCCGTCTTTTTACTCGGGGACCCGACACGATAAACTCATCTTT. It yields the protein CALGEGLSFPSFYSGTRHDKLIF.

The chain joins TRDV1 to TRDJ1; 10 nucleotides agree with TRDD3. The CDR3 extends over 21 amino acids. Trimming cost V 0 bases and J 0 bases; bases outside gene matches: 16. The germline gives CDR1 TSWWSYY, CDR2 QGS. The CDR3 sequence: CALGELGGWGLGDRYTDKLIF. The CDR3 nucleotides read TGTGCTCTTGGGGAACTAGGAGGGTGGGGACTGGGGGATCGGTACACCGATAAACTCATCTTT.

This clone has only a few counts. The chain joins TRDV1 to TRDJ1; D perhaps matches TRDD3 (9 bases). Germline V lookup: CDR1 TSWWSYY, CDR2 QGS. V shed 0 bases and J shed 2 bases, with 28 bases lying between them. The CDR3 covers 21 residues. The CDR3 here is CALGELFLLWGPTGGTDKLIF. DNA for the CDR3: TGTGCTCTTGGGGAACTCTTCCTACTGTGGGGGCCTACTGGGGGAACCGATAAACTCATCTTT.

This clone appeared a few times. Given a far larger clone just one base away, this is likely a sequencing read error. In the same sample, other DNA sequences code for this CDR3. This chain uses TRDV2 with TRDJ1, with D tentatively TRDD3 (6 bases). Germline assignment: CDR1 GEAIGNYY and CDR2 EKD. Trimming pared 3 bases from V and 5 bases from J, leaving 27 bases between. The CDR3 spans 18 residues. The CDR3 protein is CACDSNFPGVLGGDKLIF. The CDR3 DNA sequence: TGTGCCTGTGACTCAAACTTTCCCGGAGTACTGGGCGGGGATAAACTCATCTTT.

To note about this clone: Since a far larger clone is one base different, this is likely a read error. This sample includes further DNA sequences coding for the same CDR3. The rearrangement links TRDV1 to TRDJ1, with D maybe TRDD2 (6 bases). Trimming shortened V by 0 bases and J by 3 bases, and 29 bases separated the two germline ends. The CDR3 is 21 amino acids. The germline V gene has CDR1 TSWWSYY and CDR2 QGS. CDR3: CALGELGALPLVLGYPDKLIF. Here the CDR3 DNA reads TGTGCTCTTGGGGAACTAGGGGCTCTTCCTTTAGTATTGGGTTATCCCGATAAACTCATCTTT.

The chain uses TRDV1 and TRDJ1; 8 bases map to TRDD3. V lost 2 bases and J lost 0; bases outside the gene matches: 20. Germline CDR1 is TSWWSYY and CDR2 is QGS. The CDR3 totals 21 residues. The CDR3 loop is CALGEEIRYWGPVLYTDKLIF. CDR3 DNA: TGTGCTCTTGGGGAAGAAATCCGGTACTGGGGGCCGGTCTTGTACACCGATAAACTCATCTTT.

This clone is medium-sized (0.01 to 0.1%). J is TRDJ1 and V is TRDV1; 9 nucleotides align to TRDD3. CDR1 and CDR2 (germline): TSWWSYY, QGS. This CDR3 comprises 17 residues. The J segment lost 3 bases and the V segment lost 5 bases, leaving 13 bases of the junction unmatched. CDR3 sequence (DNA): TGTGCTCTTGGGTATGGTGCTCTGGGGGATGACTCCGATAAACTCATCTTT. The encoded protein is CALGYGALGDDSDKLIF.

A word on this clone: This is likely an artifact of a read error, given a far larger clone one base away. Other DNA sequences in the same sample also yield this CDR3. This chain links TRDV1 with TRDJ1; possibly TRDD2 or TRDD3 for D (7 bases each). CDR3 length equals 24 residues. The germline V gene encodes CDR1 TSWWSYY and CDR2 QGS. V was cut by 0 bases and J by 0 bases, with 35 bases left in between. CDR3 residues: CALGELLYLPVVLGSIDDTDKLIF. CDR3 coding DNA: TGTGCTCTTGGGGAACTTCTATACCTTCCTGTCGTACTGGGGTCTATAGATGACACCGATAAACTCATCTTT.

This clone was detected a few times. This likely traces to a read error, being one base from a far larger clone. V is TRDV2 and J is TRDJ1, with 9 bases aligning to TRDD3. The length of the CDR3 is 16 residues. Germline CDR1 reads GEAIGNYY; CDR2 reads EKD. The CDR3 reads CAYDGLLGEGTDKLIF. The DNA for the CDR3 is TGTGCCTATGACGGACTACTGGGGGAAGGCACCGATAAACTCATCTTT.

This clone was found a few times. V and J are TRDV1 and TRDJ1; the D gene is possibly TRDD3 (6 bases). The CDR3 runs 21 residues. V was cut by 2 bases and J by 0 bases, with 28 bases left in between. Germline CDR1 reads TSWWSYY; CDR2 reads QGS. The chain's CDR3 is CALGEKGAPHPWGWDTDKLIF. CDR3 nucleotide sequence: TGTGCTCTTGGGGAAAAGGGGGCTCCCCATCCCTGGGGATGGGACACCGATAAACTCATCTTT.

This clone is termed medium-sized (0.01 to 0.1%). The J gene is TRDJ1, the V gene TRDV2, with 10 bases matching TRDD3. The CDR3 length is 17 residues. V lost 0 bases, J lost 0 bases, and 6 bases stayed unmatched. Germline V lookup: CDR1 GEAIGNYY, CDR2 EKD. The CDR3 loop is CACDTLSTGGYTDKLIF. The CDR3 DNA reads TGTGCCTGTGACACCTTATCGACTGGGGGATACACCGATAAACTCATCTTT.

Worth noting for this clone: A read error likely explains why the TCRdb protein, taken from a much larger clone, differs from this DNA's translation at residue 10; the protein shown is translated from the DNA. The chain is built from TRDV2 and TRDJ1; D not resolved. Trimming removed 1 base at V and 5 bases at J, with 16 bases between. The CDR3 length is 15 residues. CDR1 GEAIGNYY and CDR2 EKD come from the germline V gene. This chain's CDR3 is CACDTAGGTTDKLIF. CDR3 nucleotides: TGTGCCTGTGACACAGCGGGCGGGACGACGGATAAACTCATCTTT.